The T cell receptor (beta chain) described here comes from a study of T cell responses to AZD1222 COVID-19 vaccine. Overall study results and limits: Following two doses of AZD1222, Spike-specific TCR breadth and depth rose. There were repertoire samples only from the period after the peak T cell response.

Germline CDR1 LGHNA, CDR2 YNFKEQ. The CDR3 sequence is 12 residues long. V shed 1 base and J shed 8 bases, with 6 bases lying between them. Concerning this clone itself: What it binds is unknown.

Sequencing used immunoSEQ multiplex PCR; TCRdb keeps in-frame clones, though not all of them. The data contain more than 140,000 clones, approximately 89% of them singletons. Here the sequenced sample was peripheral blood, taken on day 0 of AZD1222 vaccination. The chain combines TRBV4-2 with TRBJ1-5; D is unresolved. This clonotype was sampled from an adult in good health. The CDR3 loop is CASSQGSEPQHF. CDR3 DNA sequence: TGTGCCAGCAGCCAAGGGAGTGAGCCCCAGCATTTT.